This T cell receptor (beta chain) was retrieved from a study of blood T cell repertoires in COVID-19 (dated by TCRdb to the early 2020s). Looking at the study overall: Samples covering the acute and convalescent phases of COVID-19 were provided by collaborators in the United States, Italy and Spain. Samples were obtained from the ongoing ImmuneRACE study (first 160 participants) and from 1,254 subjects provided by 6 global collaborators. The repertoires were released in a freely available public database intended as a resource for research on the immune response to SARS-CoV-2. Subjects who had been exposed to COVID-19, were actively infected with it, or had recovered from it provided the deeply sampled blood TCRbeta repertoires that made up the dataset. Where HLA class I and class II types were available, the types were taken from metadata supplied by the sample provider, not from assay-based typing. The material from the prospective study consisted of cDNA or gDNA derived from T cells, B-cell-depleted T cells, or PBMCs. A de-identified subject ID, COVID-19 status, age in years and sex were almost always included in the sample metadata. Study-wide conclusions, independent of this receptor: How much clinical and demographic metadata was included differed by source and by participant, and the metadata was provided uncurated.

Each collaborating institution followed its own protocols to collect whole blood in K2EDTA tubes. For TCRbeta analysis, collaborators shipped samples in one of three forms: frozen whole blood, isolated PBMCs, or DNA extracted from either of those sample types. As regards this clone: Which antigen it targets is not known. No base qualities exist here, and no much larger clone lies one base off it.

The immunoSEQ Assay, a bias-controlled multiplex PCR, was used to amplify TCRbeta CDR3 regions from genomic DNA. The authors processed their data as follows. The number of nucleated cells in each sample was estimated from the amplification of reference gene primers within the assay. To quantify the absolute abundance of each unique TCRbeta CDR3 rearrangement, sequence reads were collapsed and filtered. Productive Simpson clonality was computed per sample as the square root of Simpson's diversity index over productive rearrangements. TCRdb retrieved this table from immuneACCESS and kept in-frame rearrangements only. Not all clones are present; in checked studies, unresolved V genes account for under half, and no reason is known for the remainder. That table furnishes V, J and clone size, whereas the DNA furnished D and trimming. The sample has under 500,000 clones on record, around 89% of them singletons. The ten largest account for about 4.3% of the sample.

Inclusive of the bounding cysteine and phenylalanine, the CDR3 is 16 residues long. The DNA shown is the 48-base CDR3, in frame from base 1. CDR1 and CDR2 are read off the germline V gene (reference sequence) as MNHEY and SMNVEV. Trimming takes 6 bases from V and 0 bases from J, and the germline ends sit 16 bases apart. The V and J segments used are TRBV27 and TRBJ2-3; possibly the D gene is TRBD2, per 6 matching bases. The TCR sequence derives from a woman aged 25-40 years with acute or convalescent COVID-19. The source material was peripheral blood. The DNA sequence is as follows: TGTGCCAGCAGCCCCGGACTACTAGTTAGCACAGATACGCAGTATTTT. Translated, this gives CASSPGLLVSTDTQYF.